This entry lists 27 T cell receptor beta chains sequenced from one sample in a study of graft-versus-host responses after intestinal transplantation. The data were produced by immunoSEQ multiplex PCR, yet TCRdb's version contains in-frame clones alone and is incomplete. The sample contains about 92,000 clones, around 83% of which appear only once. For these TCRs, the target antigens are not known. The source was unstimulated CD8+ T cells sorted from spleen or lymph node cells, collected before intestinal transplant. All receptors derive from a human donor who received an intestinal transplant.

The rearrangement joins TRBV2 to TRBJ1-2; 7 nucleotides agree with TRBD1. From germline, CDR1 is SNHLY and CDR2 FYNNEI. The CDR3 runs 15 residues. Trimming took 6 bases from V and 4 from J; bases not matched to a gene: 11. This CDR3 reads CASRDLGGTVYGYTF. CDR3 sequence (DNA): TGTGCCAGCAGGGACCTGGGCGGGACAGTCTATGGCTACACCTTC.

This chain links TRBV30 with TRBJ1-4; D ambiguous. Per germline, CDR1 GTSNPN and CDR2 SVGIG (reference sequence). CDR3 length: 13 residues. Trimming took off 3 bases at V and 7 bases at J, with 12 bases between the two ends. In nucleotides, the CDR3 is TGTGCCTGGAGCCCAATTGGTGCTGAAAAACTGTTTTTT. It translates to CAWSPIGAEKLFF.

The chain employs TRBV4-1 and TRBJ2-7; D might be TRBD1 (6 bases). Germline V gives CDR1 MGHRA, CDR2 YSYEKL. Trimming pared 5 bases from V and 2 bases from J, leaving 16 bases between. This CDR3 contains 15 residues. The chain's CDR3 is CASSSLFSGAYEQYF. In DNA form, the CDR3 reads TGCGCCAGCAGCTCACTATTTTCAGGGGCCTACGAGCAGTACTTC.

V is TRBV28 and J is TRBJ2-7; 8 nucleotides align to TRBD1. Germline V gene lookup returns CDR1 MDHEN and CDR2 SYDVKM. V lost 5 bases to trimming and J lost 1 base; unmatched junction nucleotides: 10. This CDR3 has 16 amino acids. The CDR3 DNA reads TGTGCCAGCAGTCCCTTCGACAGGGGATTATCCTACGAGCAGTACTTC. Protein: CASSPFDRGLSYEQYF.

The J gene is TRBJ2-1, the V gene TRBV5-6; TRBD1 matches 9 bases. V lost 0 bases and J lost 4; bases outside the gene matches: 8. Germline CDR1 SGHDT, CDR2 YYEEEE. The length of the CDR3 is 17 residues. The CDR3 is CASSLVTGQGAYNEQFF. CDR3 DNA: TGTGCCAGCAGCTTGGTCACGGGACAGGGAGCTTACAATGAGCAGTTCTTC.

The chain combines TRBV2 with TRBJ2-5; 7 nucleotides align to TRBD1. This CDR3 spans 13 amino acids. Germline CDR1 reads SNHLY; CDR2 reads FYNNEI. V dropped 3 bases and J dropped 4; count of bases not matched to a gene: 2. CDR3 nucleotide sequence: TGTGCCAGCAGTGACTACAGGGGAGAGACCCAGTACTTC. Its protein product is CASSDYRGETQYF.

The CDR3 DNA sequence: TGCGCCAGCAGCCGCCGGACCTTTCAGCCCCAGCATTTT. Amino acids: CASSRRTFQPQHF. The J gene is TRBJ1-5, the V gene TRBV4-1; D is unresolved. CDR1 and CDR2 (germline): MGHRA, YSYEKL. Deletions cut 4 bases from V and 6 bases from J, with 10 bases between. The CDR3 is made up of 13 amino acids.

This chain connects TRBV7-9 to TRBJ1-1, with D unclear. Germline V gene sequence: CDR1 SEHNR, CDR2 FQNEAQ (reference sequence). This CDR3 has 13 residues. The ends were cut back, 1 base at V and 5 bases at J, with 8 bases in the middle. The CDR3 nucleotides read TGTGCCAGCAGCTTAGATGCGTTTACTGAAGCTTTCTTT. As protein: CASSLDAFTEAFF.

The chain uses TRBV6-1 and TRBJ2-7, with D possibly being TRBD1 (6 bases). The CDR3 covers 18 residues. Germline CDR1 MNHNS, CDR2 SASEGT. Trimming cost V 4 bases and J 3 bases, with 25 bases left between them. CDR3 nucleotide sequence: TGTGCCAGCAGTGCATCCCAGGGGATATGGGGGTATGACTACGAGCAGTACTTC. Protein sequence: CASSASQGIWGYDYEQYF.

This clone was seen more than once but under ten times. The V and J genes are TRBV4-1 and TRBJ2-7; possible D gene TRBD2, 6 bases. This CDR3 region has 13 residues. Between the trimmed V and J ends, which lost 4 bases and 1 base, there was a span of 8 bases. Germline V gene data show CDR1 as MGHRA and CDR2 as YSYEKL. CDR3 in amino acids: CASSRRGSYEQYF. The CDR3 region has the DNA TGCGCCAGCAGCCGGCGGGGATCCTACGAGCAGTACTTC.

This clone showed up just once. The chain is built from TRBV27 and TRBJ1-1, with D possibly matching TRBD1 (6 bases). Germline V CDR1 and CDR2: MNHEY, SMNVEV (reference sequence). The CDR3 length is 14 residues. The V and J ends lost 3 bases and 1 base respectively, with 9 bases between them. The CDR3 region is CASSFLGANTEAFF. DNA of the CDR3: TGTGCCAGCAGTTTCTTGGGGGCGAACACTGAAGCTTTCTTT.

The chain recombines TRBV14 with TRBJ2-1; TRBD2 matches at 12 bases. Germline CDR1 reads SGHDN; CDR2 reads FVKESK. The V gene end was trimmed by 4 bases and the J gene end by 9 bases; junction bases not matched to a gene: 4. The CDR3 consists of 14 residues. The CDR3 sequence: CASSPSGGAIEQFF. The CDR3 bases are TGTGCCAGCAGCCCTAGCGGGGGGGCAATTGAGCAGTTCTTC.

The chain is built from TRBV7-6 and TRBJ2-7; 8 bases line up with TRBD1. The V gene end was trimmed by 6 bases and the J gene end by 7 bases; junction bases not matched to a gene: 17. This CDR3 spans 16 amino acids. The germline V gene encodes CDR1 SGHVS and CDR2 FNYEAQ. The CDR3 DNA reads TGTGCCAGCAGTCCGGGGTTGGGGCAGGGGGCCAGGGAGCAGTACTTC. Encoded protein: CASSPGLGQGAREQYF.

This clone appeared a few times. The rearrangement uses TRBV6-1 and TRBJ2-3; 9 nucleotides line up with TRBD1. CDR3 length: 16 amino acids. Per the germline V gene, CDR1 is MNHNS and CDR2 is SASEGT. The trim removed 4 bases at V and 9 bases at J, leaving 14 bases unmatched. CDR3 residues: CASSGLWGRDRVTQYF. The CDR3, as DNA: TGTGCCAGCAGTGGGTTGTGGGGCAGGGACAGGGTAACGCAGTATTTT.

V gene TRBV9 combines with J gene TRBJ2-5; TRBD1 agrees at 8 bases. The J call may be faulty, since TRBJ2-7 better matches the DNA end. The V gene's germline CDR1 is SGDLS and CDR2 YYNGEE. The CDR3 has 15 residues. CDR3 nucleotide sequence: TGTGCCAGCAGCGTAAGCCCCAGGGGGCATGACGAGCAGTACTTC. It specifies CASSVSPRGHDEQYF.

This chain joins TRBV19 and TRBJ2-7; 7 nucleotides align to TRBD1. This CDR3 spans 15 amino acids. The V and J ends lost 1 base and 4 bases, in that order; junction bases with no gene match: 7. CDR1 is LNHDA, CDR2 SQIVND, per germline (reference sequence). The CDR3 region is CASSIARDSYYEQYF. In DNA form, the CDR3 reads TGTGCCAGTAGTATAGCACGGGACAGCTATTACGAGCAGTACTTC.

The chain combines TRBV28 with TRBJ1-2, with TRBD1 as a possible D gene (6 bases). Trimming left V 1 base short and J 3 bases short, with 12 bases between. The CDR3 is 15 residues long. CDR1 is MDHEN, CDR2 SYDVKM, per germline. The CDR3 nucleotides are TGTGCCAGCAGTTTATCCAACAGGGAGTACTATGGCTACACCTTC. This sequence encodes CASSLSNREYYGYTF.

The chain couples TRBV6-4 to TRBJ2-3; 8 bases are a match to TRBD2. The CDR3 loop spans 15 amino acids. Germline CDR1 reads MRHNA; CDR2 reads SNTAGT. J lost 6 bases, V lost 0 bases, and 5 bases had no gene match. CDR3 residues: CASSDSAGGRDTQYF. The CDR3 DNA reads as TGTGCCAGCAGTGACTCGGCGGGAGGAAGGGATACGCAGTATTTT.

Details on this clone: Germline and junction disagree at one end, which may indicate a read error. Other DNA variants within this sample encode the same CDR3. J is TRBJ1-5 and V is TRBV19, with D possibly matching TRBD1 (6 bases). The length of the CDR3 is 15 residues. Germline V CDR1 and CDR2: LNHDA, SQIVND (reference sequence). CDR3 nucleotides: TGTGCCAGTAGCCCTCCCGGCAGGGGTAATCAGCCCCAGCATTTC. This codes for CASSPPGRGNQPQHF. Full variable domain (remainder filled in from reference TRBV19 and TRBJ1-5): DGGITQSPKYLFRKEGQNVTLSCEQNLNHDAMYWYRQDPGQGLRLIYYSQIVNDFQKGDIAEGYSVSREKKESFPLTVTSAQKNPTAFYLCASSPPGRGNQPQHFGDGTRLSIL.

The rearrangement joins TRBV18 to TRBJ1-6; D gene ambiguous. Trimming shortened V by 2 bases and J by 4 bases, and 6 bases separated the two germline ends. Germline CDR1 KGHSH, CDR2 LQKENI. The CDR3 is made up of 14 amino acids. The CDR3 DNA sequence: TGTGCCAGCTCACCAGCCGATTATAATTCACCCCTCCACTTT. Translating it yields CASSPADYNSPLHF. Supplemented by reference TRBV18 and TRBJ1-6, the full variable domain reads NAGVMQNPRHLVRRRGQEARLRCSPMKGHSHVYWYRQLPEEGLKFMVYLQKENIIDESGMPKERFSAEFPKEGPSILRIQQVVRGDSAAYFCASSPADYNSPLHFGNGTRLTVT.

The rearrangement links TRBV5-4 to TRBJ1-1; tentative D call: TRBD1 (5 bases). V was trimmed by 4 bases and J by 3 bases, leaving 22 bases between them. This CDR3 is 17 amino acids long. Looked up from germline, CDR1 is SGHNT and CDR2 is YYREEE (reference sequence). CDR3 sequence: CASSPPIFGAPDTEAFF. The CDR3 DNA reads TGTGCCAGCAGCCCCCCGATTTTTGGGGCGCCGGACACTGAAGCTTTCTTT.

The V call is TRBV4-1, the J call TRBJ2-3; TRBD2 might be the D (5 bases). Per germline, CDR1 MGHRA and CDR2 YSYEKL. Trimming took off 3 bases at V and 2 bases at J, with 15 bases between the two ends. The CDR3 has 16 amino acids. The CDR3 sequence is CASSQPGSPFTDTQYF. CDR3 in DNA: TGCGCCAGCAGCCAGCCGGGGTCCCCCTTCACAGATACGCAGTATTTT.

This clone was counted a single time. The CDR3, as DNA: TGTGCCAGTAGAAGGCAGGAGAAGGCCATCAATGGCTACACCTTC. As protein: CASRRQEKAINGYTF. V is TRBV19 and J is TRBJ1-2; D is unclear. V shed 6 bases and J shed 6 bases, with 20 bases lying between them. Germline CDR1 and CDR2: LNHDA and SQIVND (reference sequence). The CDR3 is 15 amino acids.

The chain joins TRBV5-5 to TRBJ2-1, with TRBD2 matching 9 bases. In germline, CDR1 is SGHKS, CDR2 YYEKEE (reference sequence). This CDR3 is built from 18 residues. The ends lost 0 bases at V and 0 bases at J; junction bases unmatched: 7. CDR3 DNA sequence: TGTGCCAGCAGCTTGGGGAGCGGGAGGCTCGGCTCCTACAATGAGCAGTTCTTC. Its translation: CASSLGSGRLGSYNEQFF.

V is TRBV10-1 and J is TRBJ1-1, with D uncertain. CDR3 size: 13 residues. Germline V gene lookup returns CDR1 WNHNN and CDR2 SYGVQD (reference sequence). Trimming cost V 2 bases and J 0 bases, with 4 bases left between them. CDR3 nucleotides: TGCGCCAGCAGTGAGGGTGTGAACACTGAAGCTTTCTTT. It specifies CASSEGVNTEAFF.

The rearrangement joins TRBV28 to TRBJ2-5; TRBD2 matches 10 bases. With the DNA end fitting TRBJ2-7 better, the J assignment may be wrong. Germline V gene lookup returns CDR1 MDHEN and CDR2 SYDVKM. The CDR3 runs 15 residues. The CDR3 is CASSPLAGATYEQYF. The DNA for the CDR3 is TGTGCCAGCAGTCCGCTAGCGGGAGCAACCTACGAGCAGTACTTC.

This chain joins TRBV7-6 and TRBJ1-6; 7 bases map to TRBD1. The CDR3 runs to 15 residues. Germline CDR1 is SGHVS and CDR2 is FNYEAQ. V was pared by 2 bases and J by 7 bases, with 5 bases of the junction left unmatched. The CDR3: CASSLTGALNSPLHF. DNA of the CDR3: TGTGCCAGCAGCTTAACAGGGGCACTAAATTCACCCCTCCACTTT.